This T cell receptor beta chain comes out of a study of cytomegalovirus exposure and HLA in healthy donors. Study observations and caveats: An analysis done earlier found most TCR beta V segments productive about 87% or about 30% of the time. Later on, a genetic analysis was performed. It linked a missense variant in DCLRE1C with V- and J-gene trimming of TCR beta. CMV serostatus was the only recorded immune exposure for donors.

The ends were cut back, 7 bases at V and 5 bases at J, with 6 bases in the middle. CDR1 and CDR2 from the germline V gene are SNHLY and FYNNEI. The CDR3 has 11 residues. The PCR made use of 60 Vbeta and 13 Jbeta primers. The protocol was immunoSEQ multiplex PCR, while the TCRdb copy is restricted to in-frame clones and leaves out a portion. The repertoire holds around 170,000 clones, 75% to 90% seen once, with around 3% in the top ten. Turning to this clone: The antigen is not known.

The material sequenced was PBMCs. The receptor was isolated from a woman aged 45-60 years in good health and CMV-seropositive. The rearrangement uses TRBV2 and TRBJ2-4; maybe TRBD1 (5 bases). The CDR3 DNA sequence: TGTGCCAGCATAGGGGAAAACATTCAGTACTTC. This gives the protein CASIGENIQYF.